The rows below give T cell receptor beta chains drawn from one sample of a study of shared clonotypes between healthy human individuals. The data were produced by immunoSEQ multiplex PCR, yet TCRdb's version contains in-frame clones alone and is incomplete. The table shows around 600,000 clones, with 95% occurring only once. Sequenced: naive CD8+ T cells sorted from blood. These receptors were taken from a woman aged 30 to 39 in good health. Each CDR3 is given with its conserved first and last residue. A D gene is named only where the DNA matches it firmly. Clone size appears in some rows only: once, few, many, or a class for an expanded clone.

len: 12; j_gene: TRBJ1-2; v_gene: TRBV25-1; d_gene: -; abundance: -; CDR3nt: TGTGCCAGCAGTCCCGGCGCCTATGGCTACACCTTC; CDR3aa: CASSPGAYGYTF
len: 13; j_gene: TRBJ1-1; v_gene: TRBV25-1; d_gene: -; abundance: -; CDR3nt: TGTGCCAGCAGGAACGGGGCCTACACTGAAGCTTTCTTT; CDR3aa: CASRNGAYTEAFF
len: 14; j_gene: TRBJ1-5; v_gene: TRBV27; d_gene: TRBD1; abundance: -; CDR3nt: TGTGCCAGCAGTTTAGGGACAGACAATCAGCCCCAGCATTTT; CDR3aa: CASSLGTDNQPQHF
len: 13; j_gene: TRBJ2-7; v_gene: TRBV2; d_gene: TRBD2; abundance: -; CDR3nt: TGTGCCAGCAGTTTAGCGGGAGTCAAAGAGCAGTACTTC; CDR3aa: CASSLAGVKEQYF
len: 16; j_gene: TRBJ2-1; v_gene: TRBV6-4; d_gene: TRBD2; abundance: -; CDR3nt: TGTGCCAGCAGTGAACTAGCGGGAGTTCGGTGGAATGAGCAGTTCTTC; CDR3aa: CASSELAGVRWNEQFF
len: 13; j_gene: TRBJ1-1; v_gene: TRBV28; d_gene: -; abundance: -; CDR3nt: TGTGCCAGCAGTTTATCCCTGGACCGTGAAGCTTTCTTT; CDR3aa: CASSLSLDREAFF
len: 15; j_gene: TRBJ2-7; v_gene: TRBV19; d_gene: TRBD2; abundance: -; CDR3nt: TGTGCCAGTAGTATAGACAGCGGGAGGAACTACGAGCAGTACTTC; CDR3aa: CASSIDSGRNYEQYF
len: 18; j_gene: TRBJ2-7; v_gene: TRBV2; d_gene: TRBD2; abundance: -; CDR3nt: TGTGCCAGCAGAACCACTAGCGGGAGGGTCCTGCTTCCCTACGAGCAGTACTTC; CDR3aa: CASRTTSGRVLLPYEQYF
len: 14; j_gene: TRBJ2-7; v_gene: TRBV11-2; d_gene: TRBD1; abundance: -; CDR3nt: TGTGCCAGCAGCCAGGGGGCAGGGAGCTACGAGCAGTACTTC; CDR3aa: CASSQGAGSYEQYF
len: 14; j_gene: TRBJ2-7; v_gene: TRBV28; d_gene: TRBD2; abundance: -; CDR3nt: TGTGCCATTGGAGGGGATACTAGCGTCGACGAGCAGTACTTC; CDR3aa: CAIGGDTSVDEQYF
len: 13; j_gene: TRBJ1-1; v_gene: TRBV27; d_gene: -; abundance: -; CDR3nt: TGTGCCAGCAGTTGGATCGGACAAACTGAAGCTTTCTTT; CDR3aa: CASSWIGQTEAFF
len: 15; j_gene: TRBJ2-1; v_gene: TRBV7-9; d_gene: -; abundance: -; CDR3nt: TGTGCCAGCAGCTTAGCGGGACCCACCTACAATGAGCAGTTCTTC; CDR3aa: CASSLAGPTYNEQFF
len: 11; j_gene: TRBJ2-7; v_gene: TRBV18; d_gene: -; abundance: -; CDR3nt: TGTGCCAGCTCACAGGGGTACGAGCAGTACTTC; CDR3aa: CASSQGYEQYF
len: 13; j_gene: TRBJ2-7; v_gene: TRBV29-1; d_gene: TRBD2; abundance: once; CDR3nt: TGCAGCGCAGTAGCGGGAGGCGTCTACGAGCAGTACTTC; CDR3aa: CSAVAGGVYEQYF
len: 12; j_gene: TRBJ2-7; v_gene: TRBV4-1; d_gene: -; abundance: -; CDR3nt: TGCGCCAGCAGGGGCGACGGTGTCGAGCAGTACTTC; CDR3aa: CASRGDGVEQYF
len: 13; j_gene: TRBJ1-1; v_gene: TRBV11-2; d_gene: -; abundance: few; CDR3nt: TGTGCCAGCAGCTTAGAGTGGACAGATGAAGCTTTCTTT; CDR3aa: CASSLEWTDEAFF
len: 17; j_gene: TRBJ2-3; v_gene: TRBV27; d_gene: TRBD1; abundance: -; CDR3nt: TGTGCCAGCAGTTCCCGAACCCCGGGACAGGGAACAGATACGCAGTATTTT; CDR3aa: CASSSRTPGQGTDTQYF
len: 13; j_gene: TRBJ2-1; v_gene: TRBV27; d_gene: -; abundance: -; CDR3nt: TGTGCCAGCAGACCTGGCGGATTTAGGGAGCAGTTCTTC; CDR3aa: CASRPGGFREQFF
len: 12; j_gene: TRBJ1-1; v_gene: TRBV6-6; d_gene: -; abundance: -; CDR3nt: TGTGCCAGCAGTGCGGACAGCGATGAAGCTTTCTTT; CDR3aa: CASSADSDEAFF
len: 17; j_gene: TRBJ2-2; v_gene: TRBV5-4; d_gene: -; abundance: once; CDR3nt: TGTGCCAGCAGCCAAGGCTTCGGCGGGGTGAACACCGGGGAGCTGTTTTTT; CDR3aa: CASSQGFGGVNTGELFF
len: 13; j_gene: TRBJ1-1; v_gene: TRBV15; d_gene: -; abundance: -; CDR3nt: TGTGCCACCAGCAGCGACAGTTACACTGAAGCTTTCTTT; CDR3aa: CATSSDSYTEAFF
len: 17; j_gene: TRBJ2-1; v_gene: TRBV5-4; d_gene: -; abundance: -; CDR3nt: TGTGCCAGCAGCTTGGAAGCAGTTCAGGGCTTTTACAATGAGCAGTTCTTC; CDR3aa: CASSLEAVQGFYNEQFF
len: 14; j_gene: TRBJ1-1; v_gene: TRBV13; d_gene: TRBD1; abundance: -; CDR3nt: TGTGCCAGCACCTACAGGGGGCAGGCTGGAAGGGCTTTCTTT; CDR3aa: CASTYRGQAGRAFF
len: 17; j_gene: TRBJ2-7; v_gene: TRBV4-1; d_gene: -; abundance: -; CDR3nt: TGCGCCAGCAGCCAAGATGCGGGACCCGGGGCACACTACGAGCAGTACTTC; CDR3aa: CASSQDAGPGAHYEQYF
len: 17; j_gene: TRBJ2-7; v_gene: TRBV10-3; d_gene: TRBD2; abundance: -; CDR3nt: TGTGCCATCAGTGAGCGGGAGAAAGCGGGACCCCCCTACGAGCAGTACTTC; CDR3aa: CAISEREKAGPPYEQYF
len: 15; j_gene: TRBJ1-2; v_gene: TRBV13; d_gene: TRBD1; abundance: -; CDR3nt: TGTGCCAGCAGCCCCATGACAGGGACTTACCATGGCTACACCTTC; CDR3aa: CASSPMTGTYHGYTF
len: 14; j_gene: TRBJ2-7; v_gene: TRBV5-6; d_gene: -; abundance: -; CDR3nt: TGTGCCTCCAGGTACGGGAGCGAACCCTACGAGCAGTACTTC; CDR3aa: CASRYGSEPYEQYF
len: 12; j_gene: TRBJ1-1; v_gene: TRBV5-8; d_gene: -; abundance: -; CDR3nt: TGTGCCAGCAGCTTGGGGAGCCCTGAAGCTTTCTTT; CDR3aa: CASSLGSPEAFF
len: 15; j_gene: TRBJ2-1; v_gene: TRBV28; d_gene: TRBD2; abundance: -; CDR3nt: TGTGCCAGCAGCGCCGGACTAGCTGGGCACAATGAGCAGTTCTTC; CDR3aa: CASSAGLAGHNEQFF
len: 15; j_gene: TRBJ2-2; v_gene: TRBV28; d_gene: -; abundance: -; CDR3nt: TGTGCCACTCATTTAACAGGGATTAACACCGGGGAGCTGTTTTTT; CDR3aa: CATHLTGINTGELFF
len: 16; j_gene: TRBJ2-1; v_gene: TRBV9; d_gene: -; abundance: once; CDR3nt: TGTGCCAGCAGCGTAGATTTCGGATTCTCCTACAATGAGCAGTTCTTC; CDR3aa: CASSVDFGFSYNEQFF
len: 16; j_gene: TRBJ2-1; v_gene: TRBV9; d_gene: TRBD2; abundance: once; CDR3nt: TGTGCCAGCAGCGTAGGGTCTAGCGGACGTTACAATGAGCAGTTCTTC; CDR3aa: CASSVGSSGRYNEQFF
len: 11; j_gene: TRBJ1-2; v_gene: TRBV6-5; d_gene: -; abundance: -; CDR3nt: TGTGCCAGCAGTTCCGGCTCAGGCTACACCTTC; CDR3aa: CASSSGSGYTF
len: 14; j_gene: TRBJ1-1; v_gene: TRBV5-1; d_gene: TRBD1; abundance: -; CDR3nt: TGCGCCAGCAGCGTTACAGGGGGCGATCCTGAAGCTTTCTTT; CDR3aa: CASSVTGGDPEAFF
len: 17; j_gene: TRBJ1-4; v_gene: TRBV5-6; d_gene: -; abundance: -; CDR3nt: TGTGCCAGCAGCTTGAGTGGCCACTCAAGCGAAAATGAAAAACTGTTTTTT; CDR3aa: CASSLSGHSSENEKLFF
len: 14; j_gene: TRBJ2-7; v_gene: TRBV5-1; d_gene: TRBD2; abundance: -; CDR3nt: TGCGCCAGCAGCTTGACTAGCGGGGACAACGAGCAGTACTTC; CDR3aa: CASSLTSGDNEQYF
len: 13; j_gene: TRBJ2-1; v_gene: TRBV5-1; d_gene: -; abundance: once; CDR3nt: TGCGCCAGCAGCTTAACCGCCACAAATGAGCAGTTCTTC; CDR3aa: CASSLTATNEQFF
len: 12; j_gene: TRBJ2-1; v_gene: TRBV29-1; d_gene: TRBD2; abundance: -; CDR3nt: TGCAGCGTTGGCGGGGGGGGCAATGAGCAGTTCTTC; CDR3aa: CSVGGGGNEQFF
len: 16; j_gene: TRBJ2-3; v_gene: TRBV11-2; d_gene: -; abundance: -; CDR3nt: TGTGCCAGCAGCGTAGCCCGACCTACTAGCACAGATACGCAGTATTTT; CDR3aa: CASSVARPTSTDTQYF
len: 14; j_gene: TRBJ2-1; v_gene: TRBV6-6; d_gene: -; abundance: -; CDR3nt: TGTGCCAGCAGTTCCGGGAGCTCCTACAATGAGCAGTTCTTC; CDR3aa: CASSSGSSYNEQFF
len: 16; j_gene: TRBJ1-5; v_gene: TRBV4-1; d_gene: -; abundance: -; CDR3nt: TGCGCCAGCAGCCCAAGACAGGCCGATAGCAATCAGCCCCAGCATTTT; CDR3aa: CASSPRQADSNQPQHF
len: 13; j_gene: TRBJ2-7; v_gene: TRBV28; d_gene: -; abundance: -; CDR3nt: TGTGCCAGCAGCCTACTTAGAGCCTACGAGCAGTACTTC; CDR3aa: CASSLLRAYEQYF
len: 14; j_gene: TRBJ1-1; v_gene: TRBV10-3; d_gene: TRBD1; abundance: -; CDR3nt: TGTGCCATCAGTTTAATAGGGGGCAACACTGAAGCTTTCTTT; CDR3aa: CAISLIGGNTEAFF
len: 14; j_gene: TRBJ2-7; v_gene: TRBV4-1; d_gene: -; abundance: -; CDR3nt: TGCGCCAGCAGCCAAGTGGCCGAGGGGTACGAGCAGTACTTC; CDR3aa: CASSQVAEGYEQYF
len: 15; j_gene: TRBJ2-7; v_gene: TRBV27; d_gene: -; abundance: -; CDR3nt: TGTGCCAGCAGGGATCAGGGGGAGGCCTCCTACGAGCAGTACTTC; CDR3aa: CASRDQGEASYEQYF
len: 14; j_gene: TRBJ1-5; v_gene: TRBV10-3; d_gene: -; abundance: once; CDR3nt: TGTGCCATCAGTGAAGCAGGTAGCAATCAGCCCCAGCATTTT; CDR3aa: CAISEAGSNQPQHF
len: 16; j_gene: TRBJ1-2; v_gene: TRBV5-6; d_gene: TRBD1; abundance: -; CDR3nt: TGTGCCAGCAGCTTCAATCCGGGACAGTTAAACTATGGCTACACCTTC; CDR3aa: CASSFNPGQLNYGYTF
len: 12; j_gene: TRBJ1-2; v_gene: TRBV2; d_gene: -; abundance: -; CDR3nt: TGTGCCAGCTTGGGGGCCCTCTATTTCTACACCTTC; CDR3aa: CASLGALYFYTF
len: 14; j_gene: TRBJ2-7; v_gene: TRBV7-8; d_gene: -; abundance: -; CDR3nt: TGTGCCAGCAGCTTAAGGCACAACTCCTACGAGCAGTACTTC; CDR3aa: CASSLRHNSYEQYF
len: 16; j_gene: TRBJ2-7; v_gene: TRBV9; d_gene: -; abundance: -; CDR3nt: TGTGCCAGCAGCCCCAAGGGCGGGGTAAGCTCCTACGAGCAGTACTTC; CDR3aa: CASSPKGGVSSYEQYF
len: 17; j_gene: TRBJ1-2; v_gene: TRBV15; d_gene: TRBD1; abundance: -; CDR3nt: TGTGCCACCAGCAGAGATGAGGACAGGGGGCCTAACTATGGCTACACCTTC; CDR3aa: CATSRDEDRGPNYGYTF
len: 13; j_gene: TRBJ2-2; v_gene: TRBV5-1; d_gene: -; abundance: -; CDR3nt: TGCGCCAGCAGCTTGGACGATCCGAGGAAGCTGTTTTTT; CDR3aa: CASSLDDPRKLFF
len: 15; j_gene: TRBJ2-3; v_gene: TRBV27; d_gene: TRBD2; abundance: once; CDR3nt: TGTGCCAGCAGTCTATTAGCGGGAGGGAGGGATACGCAGTATTTT; CDR3aa: CASSLLAGGRDTQYF
len: 14; j_gene: TRBJ1-1; v_gene: TRBV19; d_gene: -; abundance: -; CDR3nt: TGTGCCAGTAGTATAGGCCAGGGGCTCACTGAAGCTTTCTTT; CDR3aa: CASSIGQGLTEAFF
len: 14; j_gene: TRBJ2-7; v_gene: TRBV5-6; d_gene: -; abundance: -; CDR3nt: TGTGCCAGCACCTCCGGCGCCAGCTCCTACGAGCAGTACTTC; CDR3aa: CASTSGASSYEQYF
len: 11; j_gene: TRBJ2-5; v_gene: TRBV5-6; d_gene: -; abundance: -; CDR3nt: TGTGCCAGCAGCGCACAAGAGACCCAGTACTTC; CDR3aa: CASSAQETQYF
len: 15; j_gene: TRBJ2-7; v_gene: TRBV5-6; d_gene: TRBD2; abundance: once; CDR3nt: TGTGCCAGCAGCTTGGCTTTAGCGGGAGAATACGAGCAGTACTTC; CDR3aa: CASSLALAGEYEQYF
len: 11; j_gene: TRBJ1-2; v_gene: TRBV19; d_gene: -; abundance: -; CDR3nt: TGTGCCAGTAGCTCTCTTGTTGGCTACACCTTC; CDR3aa: CASSSLVGYTF
len: 15; j_gene: TRBJ1-4; v_gene: TRBV2; d_gene: -; abundance: -; CDR3nt: TGTGCCTATAACCGGGACGGGGAAACTAATGAAAAACTGTTTTTT; CDR3aa: CAYNRDGETNEKLFF